The sequence of this T cell receptor beta chain was determined in a study of T cell repertoires in cytomegalovirus infection. The germline V gene encodes CDR1 SGHNT and CDR2 YYREEE (reference sequence). Trimming left V 1 base short and J 0 bases short, with 10 bases between. This CDR3 region has 15 residues. TCRdb re-called the reads with MiXCR, one entry per CDR3 protein. The table has 250,000 or so distinct CDR3 sequences, approximately 17% seen once. As for this clonotype: Its antigen is still unknown.

Regarding the study as a whole: CMV carriers having the relevant HLA were flagged by cumulative public TCR beta family frequency.

The sample consisted of CD8+ T cells from PBMCs. The gene calls are TRBV5-4 and TRBJ1-2, with D unclear. This clonotype originated in a human donor in good health (CMV status not recorded). Some clones in this sample may be carry-over from other donors' samples. CDR3 DNA: TGTGCCAGCAGCTTGTTGGGCGTAGCTAACTATGGCTACACCTTC. This encodes CASSLLGVANYGYTF.